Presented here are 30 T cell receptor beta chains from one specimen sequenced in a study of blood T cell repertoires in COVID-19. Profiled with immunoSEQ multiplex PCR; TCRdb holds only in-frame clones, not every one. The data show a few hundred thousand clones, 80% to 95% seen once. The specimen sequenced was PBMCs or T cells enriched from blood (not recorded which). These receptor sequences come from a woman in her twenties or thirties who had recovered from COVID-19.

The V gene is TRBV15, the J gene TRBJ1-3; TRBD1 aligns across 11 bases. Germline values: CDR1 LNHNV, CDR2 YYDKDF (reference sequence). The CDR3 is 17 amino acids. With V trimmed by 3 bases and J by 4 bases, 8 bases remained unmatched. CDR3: CATSRDRGLLGGNTIYF. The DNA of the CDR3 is TGTGCCACCAGCAGGGACAGGGGGCTCCTCGGGGGAAACACCATATATTTT.

DNA for the CDR3: TGTGCCAGCAGCTTAGGGGCAGGCCTCTATGGCACTGAAGCTTTCTTT. Protein sequence: CASSLGAGLYGTEAFF. V is TRBV7-9 and J is TRBJ1-1; D is unclear. Germline loops: CDR1 SEHNR, CDR2 FQNEAQ (reference sequence). V was shortened by 1 base and J by 4 bases, with 16 bases between the two germline ends. The CDR3 has 16 amino acids.

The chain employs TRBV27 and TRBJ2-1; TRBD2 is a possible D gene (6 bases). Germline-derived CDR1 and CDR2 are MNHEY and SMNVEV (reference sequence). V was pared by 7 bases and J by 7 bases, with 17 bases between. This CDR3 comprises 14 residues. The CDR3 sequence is CASNTGAFQNEQFF. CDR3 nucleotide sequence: TGTGCCAGCAACACGGGAGCCTTTCAGAATGAGCAGTTCTTC.

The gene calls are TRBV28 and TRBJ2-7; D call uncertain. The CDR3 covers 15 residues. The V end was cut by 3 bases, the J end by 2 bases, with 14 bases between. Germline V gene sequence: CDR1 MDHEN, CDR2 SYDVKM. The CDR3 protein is CASSFQSLSPYEQYF. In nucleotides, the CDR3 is TGTGCCAGCAGTTTCCAATCCCTTAGTCCCTACGAGCAGTACTTC.

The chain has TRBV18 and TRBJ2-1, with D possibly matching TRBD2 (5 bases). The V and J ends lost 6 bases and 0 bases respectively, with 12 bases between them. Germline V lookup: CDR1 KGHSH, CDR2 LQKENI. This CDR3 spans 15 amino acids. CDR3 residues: CASSLDYRSYNEQFF. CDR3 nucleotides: TGTGCCAGCTCCCTCGACTACCGCTCCTACAATGAGCAGTTCTTC.

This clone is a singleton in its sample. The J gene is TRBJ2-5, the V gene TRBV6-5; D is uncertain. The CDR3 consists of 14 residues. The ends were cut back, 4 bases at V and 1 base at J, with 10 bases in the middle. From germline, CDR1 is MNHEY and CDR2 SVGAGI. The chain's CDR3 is CASSSTAAQETQYF. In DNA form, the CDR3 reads TGTGCCAGCAGTTCCACGGCGGCCCAAGAGACCCAGTACTTC.

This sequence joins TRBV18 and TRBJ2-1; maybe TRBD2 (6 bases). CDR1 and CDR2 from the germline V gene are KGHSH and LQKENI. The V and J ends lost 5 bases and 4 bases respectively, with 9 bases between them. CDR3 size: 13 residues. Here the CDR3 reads CASSIAAYNEQFF. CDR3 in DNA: TGTGCCAGCTCAATAGCGGCGTACAATGAGCAGTTCTTC.

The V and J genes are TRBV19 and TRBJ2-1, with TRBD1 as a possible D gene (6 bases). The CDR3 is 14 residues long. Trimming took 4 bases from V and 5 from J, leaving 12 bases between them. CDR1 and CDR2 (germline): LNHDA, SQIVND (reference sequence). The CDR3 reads CASSTGQSNNEQFF. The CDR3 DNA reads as TGTGCCAGTAGTACAGGACAGTCCAACAATGAGCAGTTCTTC. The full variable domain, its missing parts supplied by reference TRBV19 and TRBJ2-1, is DGGITQSPKYLFRKEGQNVTLSCEQNLNHDAMYWYRQDPGQGLRLIYYSQIVNDFQKGDIAEGYSVSREKKESFPLTVTSAQKNPTAFYLCASSTGQSNNEQFFGPGTRLTVL.

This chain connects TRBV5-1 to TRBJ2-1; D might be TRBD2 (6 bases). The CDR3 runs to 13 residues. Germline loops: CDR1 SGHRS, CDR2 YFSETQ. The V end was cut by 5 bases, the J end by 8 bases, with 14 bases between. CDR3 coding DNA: TGCGCCAGCAGACCGTCCGGGGGACATGAGCAGTTCTTC. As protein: CASRPSGGHEQFF.

CDR3 region: CAISAGLPGLAGVGETQYF. CDR3 sequence (DNA): TGTGCCATCAGTGCGGGCTTACCGGGACTAGCGGGGGTCGGGGAGACCCAGTACTTC. This rearrangement joins TRBV10-3 to TRBJ2-5; 14 nucleotides agree with TRBD2. This CDR3 has 19 amino acids. From germline, CDR1 is ENHRY and CDR2 SYGVKD. The V segment lost 4 bases and the J segment 5 bases; nucleotides outside the gene matches: 15.

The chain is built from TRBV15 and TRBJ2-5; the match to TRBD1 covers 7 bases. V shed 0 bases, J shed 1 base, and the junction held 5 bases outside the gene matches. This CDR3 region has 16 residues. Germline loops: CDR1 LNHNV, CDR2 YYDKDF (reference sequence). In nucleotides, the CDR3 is TGTGCCACCAGCAGAGATCGTGGGACAGTCCAAGAGACCCAGTACTTC. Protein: CATSRDRGTVQETQYF.

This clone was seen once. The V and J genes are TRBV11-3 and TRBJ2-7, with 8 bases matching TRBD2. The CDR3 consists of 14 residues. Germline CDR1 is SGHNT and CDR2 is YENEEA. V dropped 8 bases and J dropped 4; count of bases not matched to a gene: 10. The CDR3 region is CASRDGTRSYEQYF. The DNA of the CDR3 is TGTGCCAGCCGGGACGGGACTAGATCTTACGAGCAGTACTTC.

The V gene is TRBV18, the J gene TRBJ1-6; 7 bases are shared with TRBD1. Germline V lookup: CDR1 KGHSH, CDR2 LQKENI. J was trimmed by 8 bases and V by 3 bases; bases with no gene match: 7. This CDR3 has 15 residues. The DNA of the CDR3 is TGTGCCAGCTCACCCGGTCTGCAGGGGGATTCACCCCTCCACTTT. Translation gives CASSPGLQGDSPLHF. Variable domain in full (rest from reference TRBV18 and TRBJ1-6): NAGVMQNPRHLVRRRGQEARLRCSPMKGHSHVYWYRQLPEEGLKFMVYLQKENIIDESGMPKERFSAEFPKEGPSILRIQQVVRGDSAAYFCASSPGLQGDSPLHFGNGTRLTVT.

The CDR3 protein is CASRPGGYGYTF. The CDR3 DNA follows: TGTGCCAGCCGGCCCGGGGGGTATGGCTACACCTTC. This chain uses TRBV6-6 with TRBJ1-2; D is possibly TRBD1 (5 bases). CDR3 length: 12 amino acids. Germline V gene sequence: CDR1 MNHNY, CDR2 SVGAGI (reference sequence). V lost 8 bases, J lost 5 bases, and 12 bases lay in between.

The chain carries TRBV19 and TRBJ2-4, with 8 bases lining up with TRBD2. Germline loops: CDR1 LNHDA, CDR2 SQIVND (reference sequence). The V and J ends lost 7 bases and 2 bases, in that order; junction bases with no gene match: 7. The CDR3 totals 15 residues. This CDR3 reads CASTVSGGTKNIQYF. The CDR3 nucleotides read TGTGCCAGTACTGTGAGCGGGGGTACCAAAAACATTCAGTACTTC.

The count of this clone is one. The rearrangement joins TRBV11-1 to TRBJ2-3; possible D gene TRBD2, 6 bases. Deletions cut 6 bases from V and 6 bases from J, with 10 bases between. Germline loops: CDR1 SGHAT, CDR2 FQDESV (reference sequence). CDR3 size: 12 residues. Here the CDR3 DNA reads TGTGCCAGCAGTTATGGGGGGGATACGCAGTATTTT. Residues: CASSYGGDTQYF.

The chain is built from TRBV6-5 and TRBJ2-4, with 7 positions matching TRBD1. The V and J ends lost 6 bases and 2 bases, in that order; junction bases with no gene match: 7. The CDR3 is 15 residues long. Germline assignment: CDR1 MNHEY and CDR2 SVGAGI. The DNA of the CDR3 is TGTGCCAGCAGCCAACAGGGGATAACCAAAAACATTCAGTACTTC. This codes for CASSQQGITKNIQYF.

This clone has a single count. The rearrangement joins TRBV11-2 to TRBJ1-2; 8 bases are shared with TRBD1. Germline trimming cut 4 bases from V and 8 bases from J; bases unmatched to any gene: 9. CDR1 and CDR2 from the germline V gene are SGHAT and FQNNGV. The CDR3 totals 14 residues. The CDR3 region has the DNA TGTGCCAGCAGCTCCTTAAGGACAGGGCAAGGCTACACCTTC. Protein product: CASSSLRTGQGYTF.

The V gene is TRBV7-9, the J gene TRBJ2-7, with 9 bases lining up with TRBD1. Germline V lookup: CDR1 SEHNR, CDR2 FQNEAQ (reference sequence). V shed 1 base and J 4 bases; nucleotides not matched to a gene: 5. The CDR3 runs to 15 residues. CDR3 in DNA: TGTGCCAGCAGCTTAGATCGGACAGGGGCTTACGAGCAGTACTTC. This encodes CASSLDRTGAYEQYF.

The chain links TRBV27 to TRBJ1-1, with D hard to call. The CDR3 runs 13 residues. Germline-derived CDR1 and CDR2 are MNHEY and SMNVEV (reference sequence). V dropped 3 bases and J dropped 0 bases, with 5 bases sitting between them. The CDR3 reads CASSFGLNTEAFF. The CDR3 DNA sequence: TGTGCCAGCAGTTTCGGGTTGAACACTGAAGCTTTCTTT.

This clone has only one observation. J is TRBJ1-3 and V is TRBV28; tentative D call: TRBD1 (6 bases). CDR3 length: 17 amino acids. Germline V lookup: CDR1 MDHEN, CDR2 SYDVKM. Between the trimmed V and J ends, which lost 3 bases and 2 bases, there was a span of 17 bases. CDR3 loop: CASSFRSGVVTGNTIYF. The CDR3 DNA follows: TGTGCCAGCAGTTTCCGGTCAGGGGTGGTCACTGGAAACACCATATATTTT.

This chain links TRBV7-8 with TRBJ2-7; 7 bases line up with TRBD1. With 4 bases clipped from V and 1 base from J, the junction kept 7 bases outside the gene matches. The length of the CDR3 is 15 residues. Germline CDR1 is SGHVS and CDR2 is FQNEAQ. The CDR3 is CASSSRDRVSYEQYF. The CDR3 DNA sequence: TGTGCCAGCAGCTCCCGGGACAGAGTATCCTACGAGCAGTACTTC.

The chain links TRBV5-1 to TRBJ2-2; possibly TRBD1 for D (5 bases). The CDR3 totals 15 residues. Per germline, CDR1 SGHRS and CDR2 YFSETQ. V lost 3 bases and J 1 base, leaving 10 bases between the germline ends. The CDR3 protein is CASSYADRNTGELFF. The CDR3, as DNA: TGCGCCAGCAGCTACGCCGACAGGAACACCGGGGAGCTGTTTTTT.

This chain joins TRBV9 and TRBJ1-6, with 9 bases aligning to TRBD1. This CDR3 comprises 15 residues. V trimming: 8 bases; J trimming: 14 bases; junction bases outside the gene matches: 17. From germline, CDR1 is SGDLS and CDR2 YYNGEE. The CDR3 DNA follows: TGTGCCAGAAACACCCCGGACAGGGGTTTAATCACCCTCCACTTT. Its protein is CARNTPDRGLITLHF.

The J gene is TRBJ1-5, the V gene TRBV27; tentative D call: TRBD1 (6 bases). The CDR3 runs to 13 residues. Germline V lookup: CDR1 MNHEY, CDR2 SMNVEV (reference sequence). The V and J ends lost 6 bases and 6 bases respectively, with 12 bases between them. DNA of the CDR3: TGTGCCAGCAGAGGGGGTCTCGGTCAGCCCCAGCATTTT. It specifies CASRGGLGQPQHF.

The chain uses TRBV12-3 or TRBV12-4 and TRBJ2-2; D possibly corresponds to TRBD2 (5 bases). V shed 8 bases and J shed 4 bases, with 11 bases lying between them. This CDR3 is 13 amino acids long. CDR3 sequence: CASGWTATGELFF. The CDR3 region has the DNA TGTGCCAGCGGATGGACTGCCACCGGGGAGCTGTTTTTT.

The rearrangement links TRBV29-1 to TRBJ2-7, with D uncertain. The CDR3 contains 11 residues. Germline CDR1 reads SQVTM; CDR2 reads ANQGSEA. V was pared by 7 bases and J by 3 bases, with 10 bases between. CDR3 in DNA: TGCAGCGCATCCCTAAACTACGAGCAGTACTTC. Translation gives CSASLNYEQYF.

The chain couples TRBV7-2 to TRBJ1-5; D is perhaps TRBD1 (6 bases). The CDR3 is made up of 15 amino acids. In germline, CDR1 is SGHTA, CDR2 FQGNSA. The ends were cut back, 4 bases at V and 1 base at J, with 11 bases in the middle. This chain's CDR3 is CASSSQGQSNQPQHF. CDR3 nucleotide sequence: TGTGCCAGCAGCTCACAGGGTCAAAGCAATCAGCCCCAGCATTTT.

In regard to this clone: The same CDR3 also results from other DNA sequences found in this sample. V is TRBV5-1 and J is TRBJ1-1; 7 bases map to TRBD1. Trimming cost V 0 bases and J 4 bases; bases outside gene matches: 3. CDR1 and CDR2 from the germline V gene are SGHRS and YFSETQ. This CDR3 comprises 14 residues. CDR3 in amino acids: CASSLGQGGTEAFF. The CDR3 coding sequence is TGCGCCAGCAGCTTGGGACAGGGAGGCACTGAAGCTTTCTTT.

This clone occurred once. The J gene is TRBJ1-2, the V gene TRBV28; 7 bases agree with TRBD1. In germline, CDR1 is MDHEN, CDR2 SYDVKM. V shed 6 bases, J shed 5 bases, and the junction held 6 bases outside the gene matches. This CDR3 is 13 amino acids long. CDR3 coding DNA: TGTGCCAGCAGGCCGGGACAGCTATATGGCTACACCTTC. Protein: CASRPGQLYGYTF.